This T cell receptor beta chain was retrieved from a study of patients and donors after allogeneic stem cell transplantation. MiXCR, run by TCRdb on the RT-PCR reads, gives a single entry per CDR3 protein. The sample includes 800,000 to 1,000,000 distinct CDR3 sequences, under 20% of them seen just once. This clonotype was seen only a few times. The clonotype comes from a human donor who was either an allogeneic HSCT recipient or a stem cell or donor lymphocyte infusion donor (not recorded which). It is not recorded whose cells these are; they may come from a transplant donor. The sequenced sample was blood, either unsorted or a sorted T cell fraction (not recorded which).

CDR3 residues: CASSTLQRTEAFF. The CDR3 DNA is TGTGCCAGCAGTACTCTACAGAGGACTGAAGCTTTCTTT. The chain uses TRBV3-1 and TRBJ1-1; D gene unclear. The CDR3 totals 13 residues. The V gene lost 6 bases and the J gene lost 5 bases, with 13 bases spanning the gap. Germline V CDR1 and CDR2: LGHDT, YNNKEL (reference sequence).